These 21 T cell receptor beta chains originate from one sample sequenced in a study of identical twins. From the 5' RACE reads, TCRdb called clonotypes with MiXCR, one entry per CDR3 protein. This table has 1.5 million to 2 million distinct CDR3 sequences, around 33% appearing once. The sequenced material came from cord blood. The source of these receptors is a newborn girl in good health.

The chain joins TRBV27 to TRBJ2-3; D is undetermined. The CDR3 totals 13 residues. The V end was cut by 9 bases, the J end by 2 bases, with 12 bases between. Germline V gene lookup returns CDR1 MNHEY and CDR2 SMNVEV (reference sequence). The CDR3 coding sequence is TGTGCCAGTAAAGGTAGCTTCACAGATACGCAGTATTTT. Amino acids: CASKGSFTDTQYF.

This chain joins TRBV6-6 and TRBJ1-1, with TRBD1 matching 9 bases. V shed 2 bases and J 11 bases; nucleotides not matched to a gene: 6. The length of the CDR3 is 13 residues. Germline V CDR1 and CDR2: MNHNY, SVGAGI (reference sequence). CDR3 sequence reads: CASSYRDRVGAFF. For the CDR3, the DNA is TGTGCCAGCAGTTACAGGGACAGGGTAGGGGCTTTCTTT.

Only a few counts were recorded for this clonotype. This chain links TRBV20-1 with TRBJ2-2; 7 bases match TRBD2. Germline lookup yields CDR1 DFQATT and CDR2 SNEGSKA (reference sequence). CDR3 length: 17 amino acids. J lost 0 bases, V lost 2 bases, and 9 bases had no gene match. For the CDR3, the DNA is TGCAGTGCTAGACCCCGGGGTCTAGCGGCGAACACCGGGGAGCTGTTTTTT. This encodes CSARPRGLAANTGELFF.

This clonotype was counted ten times or more. The J gene is TRBJ2-4, the V gene TRBV14; no firm D call. With 1 base removed from V and 7 bases from J, the gap between germline ends came to 14 bases. There are 15 residues in the CDR3. Germline V gene data show CDR1 as SGHDN and CDR2 as FVKESK. The CDR3 region has the DNA TGTGCCAGCAGCCAAGGAGTCGGCAGGCGTAACATTCAGTACTTC. Protein sequence: CASSQGVGRRNIQYF.

J is TRBJ2-3 and V is TRBV11-2, with 9 bases that match TRBD1. Germline V gene sequence: CDR1 SGHAT, CDR2 FQNNGV. V shed 6 bases, J shed 2 bases, and the junction held 9 bases outside the gene matches. The CDR3 is made up of 16 amino acids. The CDR3 region has the DNA TGTGCCAGCAGGGACCCCGGGACAGGGCCCACAGATACGCAGTATTTT. It specifies CASRDPGTGPTDTQYF. Full variable domain (rest looked up from reference TRBV11-2 and TRBJ2-3): EAGVAQSPRYKIIEKRQSVAFWCNPISGHATLYWYQQILGQGPKLLIQFQNNGVVDDSQLPKDRFSAERLKGVDSTLKIQPAKLEDSAVYLCASRDPGTGPTDTQYFGPGTRLTVL.

V usage is TRBV28 and J usage is TRBJ2-1; perhaps TRBD1 as D (5 bases). Trimming removed 7 bases at V and 13 bases at J, with 23 bases between. The CDR3 runs 14 residues. Germline-derived CDR1 and CDR2 are MDHEN and SYDVKM. CDR3 bases: TGTGCCAGCACCCCAAGGTGGGGCGGAGAGACCCAGTTCTTC. Protein sequence: CASTPRWGGETQFF.

This rearrangement joins TRBV18 to TRBJ2-4, with 12 nucleotides matching TRBD2. This CDR3 has 15 amino acids. CDR1 and CDR2 from the germline V gene are KGHSH and LQKENI. Losses at the gene ends were 5 bases for V and 3 bases for J; bases not matched to a gene: 2. The CDR3 region has the DNA TGTGCCAGCTCAGCTAGCGGGAGGGACAAAAACATTCAGTACTTC. As protein: CASSASGRDKNIQYF.

Many counts were recorded for this clonotype. J is TRBJ2-1 and V is TRBV27; 8 bases agree with TRBD2. V lost 3 bases to trimming and J lost 0 bases; unmatched junction nucleotides: 1. CDR3 length equals 15 residues. In germline, CDR1 is MNHEY, CDR2 SMNVEV (reference sequence). The DNA for the CDR3 is TGTGCCAGCAGTTTCGGACTAGCCTCCTACAATGAGCAGTTCTTC. It encodes CASSFGLASYNEQFF.

The V call is TRBV9, the J call TRBJ1-2, with D maybe TRBD1 (6 bases). The CDR3 is 14 amino acids. V was shortened by 1 base and J by 4 bases, with 11 bases between the two germline ends. Germline assignment: CDR1 SGDLS and CDR2 YYNGEE. Written as DNA, the CDR3 is TGTGCCAGCAGCGTACTAGGACAGATCTATGGCTACACCTTC. Translation: CASSVLGQIYGYTF.

This sequence joins TRBV7-2 and TRBJ1-1, with a weak D call TRBD1 (6 bases). Per the germline V gene, CDR1 is SGHTA and CDR2 is FQGNSA. Trimming took 4 bases from V and 8 from J, leaving 17 bases between them. The CDR3 covers 14 residues. CDR3 amino acids: CASSYSSGVSEAFF. CDR3 DNA sequence: TGTGCCAGCAGCTATTCTTCAGGGGTCTCAGAAGCTTTCTTT.

This clonotype was found once. The chain couples TRBV20-1 to TRBJ2-2; no clear D gene. CDR1 is DFQATT, CDR2 SNEGSKA, per germline (reference sequence). This CDR3 has 12 amino acids. The V end lost 6 bases, the J end lost 3 bases, and 8 bases lay between the germline ends. The CDR3 nucleotides are TGCAGTGCCCCCGTAGACACCGGGGAGCTGTTTTTT. Translating it yields CSAPVDTGELFF.

In its sample, this clonotype was seen many times. This chain links TRBV6-5 with TRBJ1-1; a possible D gene is TRBD1 (6 bases). The V gene lost 6 bases and the J gene lost 1 base, with 12 bases spanning the gap. This CDR3 comprises 14 residues. CDR1 is MNHEY, CDR2 SVGAGI, per germline. The CDR3 sequence: CASSRSTGNTEAFF. As DNA, the CDR3 is TGTGCCAGCAGCCGGTCGACAGGGAACACTGAAGCTTTCTTT.

This clonotype came up a few times. This chain joins TRBV20-1 and TRBJ1-6, with TRBD1 as a possible D gene (5 bases). The V gene lost 3 bases and the J gene lost 5 bases, with 20 bases spanning the gap. Germline V lookup: CDR1 DFQATT, CDR2 SNEGSKA (reference sequence). The CDR3 loop spans 17 amino acids. The CDR3 DNA reads as TGCAGTGCTAGGGCCCCCGCAGGGTATTGGGATAATTCACCCCTCCACTTT. The encoded protein is CSARAPAGYWDNSPLHF.

The genes are TRBV4-2 and TRBJ2-1; 9 nucleotides match TRBD1. The CDR3 is 15 amino acids. V dropped 1 base and J dropped 3; count of bases not matched to a gene: 1. Germline V gives CDR1 LGHNA, CDR2 YNFKEQ. CDR3 coding DNA: TGTGCCAGCAGCCAAGCGACAGGGGGCTACAATGAGCAGTTCTTC. It is translated as CASSQATGGYNEQFF.

This clonotype was seen a few times. The rearrangement joins TRBV11-2 to TRBJ1-2; D unresolved. Germline V gives CDR1 SGHAT, CDR2 FQNNGV. The CDR3 totals 14 residues. V was clipped by 5 bases and J by 2 bases, with 12 bases between them. CDR3 amino acids: CASSTLTQNYGYTF. The CDR3 DNA follows: TGTGCCAGCAGCACCCTGACACAAAACTATGGCTACACCTTC.

This clonotype was counted many times. The CDR3 is CASSLAAGIAKNIQYF. CDR3 coding DNA: TGTGCCAGCAGCTTAGCGGCGGGGATAGCCAAAAACATTCAGTACTTC. This rearrangement joins TRBV11-2 to TRBJ2-4; TRBD2 might be the D (6 bases). Germline V CDR1 and CDR2: SGHAT, FQNNGV. V lost 1 base and J lost 0, with 10 bases in between. The CDR3 extends over 16 amino acids.

This rearrangement joins TRBV28 to TRBJ2-7, with D maybe TRBD2 (6 bases). V was cut by 3 bases and J by 1 base, with 13 bases left in between. CDR1 and CDR2 from the germline V gene are MDHEN and SYDVKM. This CDR3 spans 15 amino acids. The CDR3 protein is CASSLGGSFSYEQYF. CDR3 coding DNA: TGTGCCAGCAGTTTGGGAGGTTCTTTTTCCTACGAGCAGTACTTC.

The chain combines TRBV12-3 or TRBV12-4 with TRBJ2-7, with TRBD1 matching over 7 bases. V gave up 7 bases and J gave up 0 bases; unmatched junction bases: 6. The CDR3 totals 14 residues. CDR3 in amino acids: CASTNRGVSYEQYF. For the CDR3, the DNA is TGTGCCAGCACTAACAGGGGCGTCTCCTACGAGCAGTACTTC.

V is TRBV9 and J is TRBJ1-5, with D unclear. The CDR3 consists of 15 residues. Trimming stripped 0 bases from V and 0 bases from J, with 7 bases between. Germline V gives CDR1 SGDLS, CDR2 YYNGEE. This CDR3 is CASSVAGYSNQPQHF. The CDR3, as DNA: TGTGCCAGCAGCGTAGCCGGGTATAGCAATCAGCCCCAGCATTTT. Full variable domain (rest looked up from reference TRBV9 and TRBJ1-5): DSGVTQTPKHLITATGQRVTLRCSPRSGDLSVYWYQQSLDQGLQFLIQYYNGEERAKGNILERFSAQQFPDLHSELNLSSLELGDSALYFCASSVAGYSNQPQHFGDGTRLSIL.

In its sample, this clonotype was seen a few times. The chain is built from TRBV20-1 and TRBJ2-1; TRBD2 matches at 12 bases. CDR3 size: 18 residues. The germline CDR1 and CDR2 sequences are DFQATT and SNEGSKA (reference sequence). V lost 0 bases, J lost 3 bases, and 9 bases stayed unmatched. DNA of the CDR3: TGCAGTGCTAGAGATCTCACGGGACTAGCGGGTAACTACAATGAGCAGTTCTTC. Translated, it gives CSARDLTGLAGNYNEQFF.

Note on this clonotype: The germline gene is not matched at one end of the junction; a read error may be the cause. The chain uses TRBV12-3 or TRBV12-4 and TRBJ2-3; 10 positions match TRBD1. The length of the CDR3 is 16 residues. The CDR3, as DNA: TGTGCCAGCAGTTCCCCGGGACAGGGGCCCACAGATACGGAGTATTTT. Its translation: CASSSPGQGPTDTEYF.